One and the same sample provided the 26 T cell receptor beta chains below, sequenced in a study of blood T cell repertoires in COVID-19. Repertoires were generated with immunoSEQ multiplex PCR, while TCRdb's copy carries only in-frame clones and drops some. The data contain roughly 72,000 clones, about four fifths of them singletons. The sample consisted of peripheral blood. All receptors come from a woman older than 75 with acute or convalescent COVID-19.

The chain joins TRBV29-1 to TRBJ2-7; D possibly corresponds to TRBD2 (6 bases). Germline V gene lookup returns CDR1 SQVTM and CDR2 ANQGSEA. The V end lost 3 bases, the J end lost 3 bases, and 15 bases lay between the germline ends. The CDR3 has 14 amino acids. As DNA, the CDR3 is TGCAGCGTTGAGGGAGGAGACGTATACTACGAGCAGTACTTC. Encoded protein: CSVEGGDVYYEQYF.

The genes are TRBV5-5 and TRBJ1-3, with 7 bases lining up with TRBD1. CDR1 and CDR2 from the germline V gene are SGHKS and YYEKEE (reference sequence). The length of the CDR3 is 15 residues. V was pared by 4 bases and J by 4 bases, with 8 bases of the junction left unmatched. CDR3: CASSRDSSRGNTIYF. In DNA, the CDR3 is TGTGCCAGCAGCAGGGACAGCTCGAGAGGAAACACCATATATTTT. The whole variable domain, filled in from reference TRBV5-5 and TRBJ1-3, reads DAGVTQSPTHLIKTRGQQVTLRCSPISGHKSVSWYQQVLGQGPQFIFQYYEKEERGRGNFPDRFSARQFPNYSSELNVNALLLGDSALYLCASSRDSSRGNTIYFGEGSWLTVV.

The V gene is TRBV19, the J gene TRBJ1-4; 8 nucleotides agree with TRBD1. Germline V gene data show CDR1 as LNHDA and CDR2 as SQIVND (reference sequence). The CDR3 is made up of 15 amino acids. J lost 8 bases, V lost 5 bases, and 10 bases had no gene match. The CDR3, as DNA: TGTGCCAGTAGTCGTCAGGGGGCCGGTGGCGAAAAACTGTTTTTT. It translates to CASSRQGAGGEKLFF.

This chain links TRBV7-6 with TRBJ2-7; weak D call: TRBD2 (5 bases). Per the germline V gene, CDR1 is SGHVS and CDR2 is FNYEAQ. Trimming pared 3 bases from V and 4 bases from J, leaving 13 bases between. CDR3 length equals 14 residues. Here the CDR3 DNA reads TGTGCCAGCAGCTTCGGGGATGGAGGTTACGAGCAGTACTTC. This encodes CASSFGDGGYEQYF.

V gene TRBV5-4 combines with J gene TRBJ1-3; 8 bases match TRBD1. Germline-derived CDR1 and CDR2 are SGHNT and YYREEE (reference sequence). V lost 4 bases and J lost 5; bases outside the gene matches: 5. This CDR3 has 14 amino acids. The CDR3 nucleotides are TGTGCCAGCAGCCCCGACAGGGGAAGAAACACCATATATTTT. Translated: CASSPDRGRNTIYF.

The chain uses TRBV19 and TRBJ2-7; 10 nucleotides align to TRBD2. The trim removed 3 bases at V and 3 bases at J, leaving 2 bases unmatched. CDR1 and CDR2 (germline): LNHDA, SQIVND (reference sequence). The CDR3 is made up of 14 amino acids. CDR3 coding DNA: TGTGCCAGTAGTATGGGACTAGCGCTCTACGAGCAGTACTTC. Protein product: CASSMGLALYEQYF.

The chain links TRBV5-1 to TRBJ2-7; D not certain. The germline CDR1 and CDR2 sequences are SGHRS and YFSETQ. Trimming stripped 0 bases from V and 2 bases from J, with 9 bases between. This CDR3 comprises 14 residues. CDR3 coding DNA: TGCGCCAGCAGCTTGGAGTGGCAGACCTACGAGCAGTACTTC. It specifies CASSLEWQTYEQYF.

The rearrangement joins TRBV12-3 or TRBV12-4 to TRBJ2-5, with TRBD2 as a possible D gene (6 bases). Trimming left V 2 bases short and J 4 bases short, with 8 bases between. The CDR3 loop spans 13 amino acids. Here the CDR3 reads CASSLLARETQYF. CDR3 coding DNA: TGTGCCAGCAGTTTACTAGCGAGAGAGACCCAGTACTTC.

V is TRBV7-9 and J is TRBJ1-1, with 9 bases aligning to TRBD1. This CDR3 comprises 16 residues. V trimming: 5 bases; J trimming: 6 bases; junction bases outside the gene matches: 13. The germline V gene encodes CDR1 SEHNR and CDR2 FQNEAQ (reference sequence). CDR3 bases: TGTGCCAGCAGCACACGACAGGGGGGCAGTATAGCTGAAGCTTTCTTT. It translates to CASSTRQGGSIAEAFF.

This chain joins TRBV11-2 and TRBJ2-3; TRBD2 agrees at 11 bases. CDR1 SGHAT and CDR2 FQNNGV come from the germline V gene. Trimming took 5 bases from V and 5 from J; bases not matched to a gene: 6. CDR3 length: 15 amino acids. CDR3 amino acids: CASSATSGSRDTQYF. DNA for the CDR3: TGTGCCAGCAGCGCCACTAGCGGGAGTCGAGATACGCAGTATTTT.

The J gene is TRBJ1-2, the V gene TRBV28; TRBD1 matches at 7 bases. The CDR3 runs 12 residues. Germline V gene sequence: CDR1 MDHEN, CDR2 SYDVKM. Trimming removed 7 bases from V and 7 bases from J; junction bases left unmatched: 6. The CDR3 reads CASKPGQLGYTF. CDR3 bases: TGTGCCAGCAAACCGGGACAGCTTGGCTACACCTTC.

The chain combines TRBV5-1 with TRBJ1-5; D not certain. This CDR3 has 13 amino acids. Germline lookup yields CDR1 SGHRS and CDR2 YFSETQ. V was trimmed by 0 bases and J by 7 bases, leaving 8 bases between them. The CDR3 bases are TGCGCCAGCAGCTTGGGGACGGGGCAGCCCCAGCATTTT. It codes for CASSLGTGQPQHF.

CDR3: CASSQLLFSSGNYEQYF. The CDR3 DNA reads as TGTGCCAGCAGCCAATTACTTTTCTCTAGCGGAAACTACGAGCAGTACTTC. The chain couples TRBV4-2 to TRBJ2-7; 7 nucleotides agree with TRBD2. Per germline, CDR1 LGHNA and CDR2 YNFKEQ. The CDR3 totals 17 residues. V lost 2 bases to trimming and J lost 3 bases; unmatched junction nucleotides: 13.

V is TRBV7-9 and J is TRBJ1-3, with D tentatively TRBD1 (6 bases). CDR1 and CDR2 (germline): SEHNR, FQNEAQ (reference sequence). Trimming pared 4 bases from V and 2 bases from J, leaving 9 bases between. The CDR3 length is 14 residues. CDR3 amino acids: CASSWTETGNTIYF. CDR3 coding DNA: TGTGCCAGCAGCTGGACAGAAACTGGAAACACCATATATTTT. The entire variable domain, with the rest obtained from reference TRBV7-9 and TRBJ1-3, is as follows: DTGVSQNPRHKITKRGQNVTFRCDPISEHNRLYWYRQTLGQGPEFLTYFQNEAQLEKSRLLSDRFSAERPKGSFSTLEIQRTEQGDSAMYLCASSWTETGNTIYFGEGSWLTVV.

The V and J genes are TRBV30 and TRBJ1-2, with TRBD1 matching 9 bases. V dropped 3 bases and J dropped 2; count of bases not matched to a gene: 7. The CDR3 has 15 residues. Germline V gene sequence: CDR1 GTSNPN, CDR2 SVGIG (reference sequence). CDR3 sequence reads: CAWRRDRVSNYGYTF. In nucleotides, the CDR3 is TGTGCCTGGAGGAGGGACAGGGTATCGAACTATGGCTACACCTTC.

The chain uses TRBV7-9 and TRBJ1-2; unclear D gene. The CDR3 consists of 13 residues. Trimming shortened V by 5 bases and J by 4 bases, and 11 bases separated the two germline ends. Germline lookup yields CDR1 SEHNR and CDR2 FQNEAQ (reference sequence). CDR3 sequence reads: CASSETTLYGYTF. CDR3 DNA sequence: TGTGCCAGCAGCGAAACTACCCTCTATGGCTACACCTTC.

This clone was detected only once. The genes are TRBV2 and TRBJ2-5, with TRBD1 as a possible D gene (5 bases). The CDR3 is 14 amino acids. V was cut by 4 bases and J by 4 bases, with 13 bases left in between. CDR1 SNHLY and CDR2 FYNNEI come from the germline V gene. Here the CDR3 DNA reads TGTGCCAGCAGTGTCCCAGGGCCAGGAGAGACCCAGTACTTC. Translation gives CASSVPGPGETQYF.

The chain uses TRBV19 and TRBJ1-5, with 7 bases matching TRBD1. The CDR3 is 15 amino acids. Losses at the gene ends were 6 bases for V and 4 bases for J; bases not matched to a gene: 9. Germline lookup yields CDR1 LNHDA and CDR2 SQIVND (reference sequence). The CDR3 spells CASRTRQGLNQPQHF. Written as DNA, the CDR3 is TGTGCCAGTAGAACCCGACAGGGATTAAATCAGCCCCAGCATTTT.

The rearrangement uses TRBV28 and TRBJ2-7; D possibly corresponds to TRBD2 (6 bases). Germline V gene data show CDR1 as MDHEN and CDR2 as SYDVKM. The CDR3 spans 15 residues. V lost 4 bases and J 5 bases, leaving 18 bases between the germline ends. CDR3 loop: CASSSGEEGRHEQYF. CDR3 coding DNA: TGTGCCAGCAGTTCTGGTGAGGAAGGGAGGCACGAGCAGTACTTC. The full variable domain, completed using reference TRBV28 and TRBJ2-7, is DVKVTQSSRYLVKRTGEKVFLECVQDMDHENMFWYRQDPGLGLRLIYFSYDVKMKEKGDIPEGYSVSREKKERFSLILESASTNQTSMYLCASSSGEEGRHEQYFGPGTRLTVT.

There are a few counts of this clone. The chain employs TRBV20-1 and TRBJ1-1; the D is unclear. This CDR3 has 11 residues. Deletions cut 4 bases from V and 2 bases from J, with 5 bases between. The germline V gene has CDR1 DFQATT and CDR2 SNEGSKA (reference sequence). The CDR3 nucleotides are TGCAGTGCTATCCTAAACACTGAAGCTTTCTTT. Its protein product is CSAILNTEAFF.

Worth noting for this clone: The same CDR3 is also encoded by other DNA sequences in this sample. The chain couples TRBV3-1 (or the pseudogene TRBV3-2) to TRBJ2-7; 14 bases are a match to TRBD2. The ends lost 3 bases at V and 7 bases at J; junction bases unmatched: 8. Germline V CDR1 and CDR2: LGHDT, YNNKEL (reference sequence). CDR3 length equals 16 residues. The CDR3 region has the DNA TGTGCCAGCAGCCAGGAGGGACTAGCGGGAGCGAGGGAGCAGTACTTC. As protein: CASSQEGLAGAREQYF.

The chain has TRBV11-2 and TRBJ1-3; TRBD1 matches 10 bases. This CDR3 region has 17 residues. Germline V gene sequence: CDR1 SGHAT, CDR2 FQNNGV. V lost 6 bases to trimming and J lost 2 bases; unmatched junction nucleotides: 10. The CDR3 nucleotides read TGTGCCAGCAGTTCTGGCGCGGACAGGGGGGCTGGAAACACCATATATTTT. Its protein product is CASSSGADRGAGNTIYF.

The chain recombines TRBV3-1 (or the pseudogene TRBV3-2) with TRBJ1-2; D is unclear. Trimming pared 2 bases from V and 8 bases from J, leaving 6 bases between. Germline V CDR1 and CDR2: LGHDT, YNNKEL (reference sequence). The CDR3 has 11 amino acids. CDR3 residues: CASSQFSGYTF. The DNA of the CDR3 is TGTGCCAGCAGCCAATTTAGCGGCTACACCTTC.

The CDR3 nucleotides read TGTGCCACCAGCAAGGCGGGAGACACAGATACGCAGTATTTT. This codes for CATSKAGDTDTQYF. The rearrangement uses TRBV15 and TRBJ2-3; 7 nucleotides agree with TRBD2. With 4 bases clipped from V and 2 bases from J, the junction kept 3 bases outside the gene matches. The CDR3 length is 14 residues. Germline values: CDR1 LNHNV, CDR2 YYDKDF (reference sequence).

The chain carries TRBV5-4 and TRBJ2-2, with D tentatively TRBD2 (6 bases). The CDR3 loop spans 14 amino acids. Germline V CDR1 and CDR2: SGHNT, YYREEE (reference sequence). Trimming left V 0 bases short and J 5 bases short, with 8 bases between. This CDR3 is CASSLGLATGELFF. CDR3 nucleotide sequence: TGTGCCAGCAGCTTGGGGCTAGCGACCGGGGAGCTGTTTTTT. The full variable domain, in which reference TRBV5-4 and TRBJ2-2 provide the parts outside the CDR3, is ETGVTQSPTHLIKTRGQQVTLRCSSQSGHNTVSWYQQALGQGPQFIFQYYREEENGRGNFPPRFSGLQFPNYSSELNVNALELDDSALYLCASSLGLATGELFFGEGSRLTVL.

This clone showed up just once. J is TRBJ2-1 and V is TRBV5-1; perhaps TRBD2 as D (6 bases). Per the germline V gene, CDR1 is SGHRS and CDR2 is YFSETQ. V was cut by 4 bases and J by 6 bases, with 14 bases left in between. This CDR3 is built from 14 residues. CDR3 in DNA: TGCGCCAGCAGCCCACCGACTAGGGGCAATGAGCAGTTCTTC. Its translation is CASSPPTRGNEQFF.